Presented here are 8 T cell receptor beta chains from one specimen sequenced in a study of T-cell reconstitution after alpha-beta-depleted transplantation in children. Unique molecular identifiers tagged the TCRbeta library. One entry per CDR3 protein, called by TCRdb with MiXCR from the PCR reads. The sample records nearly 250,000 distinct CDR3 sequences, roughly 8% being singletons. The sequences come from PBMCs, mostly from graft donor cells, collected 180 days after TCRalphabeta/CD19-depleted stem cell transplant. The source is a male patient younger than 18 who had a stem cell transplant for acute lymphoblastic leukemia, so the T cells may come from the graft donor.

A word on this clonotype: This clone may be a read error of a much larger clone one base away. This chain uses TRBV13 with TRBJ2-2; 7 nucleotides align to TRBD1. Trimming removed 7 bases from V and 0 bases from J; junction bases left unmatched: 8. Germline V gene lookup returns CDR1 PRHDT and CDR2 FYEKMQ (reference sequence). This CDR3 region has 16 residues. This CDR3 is CASILWGQPNTGELFF. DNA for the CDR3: TGTGCCAGCATCTTGTGGGGACAGCCGAACACCGGGGAGCTGTTTTTT.

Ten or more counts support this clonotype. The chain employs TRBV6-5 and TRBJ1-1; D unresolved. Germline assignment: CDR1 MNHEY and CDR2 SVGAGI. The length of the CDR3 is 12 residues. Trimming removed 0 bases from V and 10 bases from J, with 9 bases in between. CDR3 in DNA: TGTGCCAGCAGTTACTCGGGGAAAAGAGCTTTCTTT. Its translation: CASSYSGKRAFF.

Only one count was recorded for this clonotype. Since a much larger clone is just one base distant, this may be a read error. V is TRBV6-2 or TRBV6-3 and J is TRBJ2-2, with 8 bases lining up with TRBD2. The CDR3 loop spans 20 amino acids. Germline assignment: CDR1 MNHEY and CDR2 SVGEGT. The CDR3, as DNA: TGTGCCAGCAGTTACTACCCGGACGCAGCGGGGGTACCGAGCACCGGGGACCTGTTTTTT. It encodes CASSYYPDAAGVPSTGDLFF.

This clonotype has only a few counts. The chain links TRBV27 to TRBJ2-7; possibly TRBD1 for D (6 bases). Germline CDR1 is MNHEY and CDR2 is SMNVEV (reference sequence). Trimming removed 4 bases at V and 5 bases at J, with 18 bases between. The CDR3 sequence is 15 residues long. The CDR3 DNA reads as TGTGCCAGCAGTTCCCGCGCTGACAGGTTCCACGAGCAGTACTTC. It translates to CASSSRADRFHEQYF.

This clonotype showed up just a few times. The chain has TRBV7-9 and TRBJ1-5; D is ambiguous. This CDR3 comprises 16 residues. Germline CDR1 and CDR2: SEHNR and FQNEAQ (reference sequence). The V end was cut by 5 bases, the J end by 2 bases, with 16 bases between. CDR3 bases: TGTGCCAGCAGCCTAGGACGGGCGACGGGCAATCAGCCCCAGCATTTT. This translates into CASSLGRATGNQPQHF.

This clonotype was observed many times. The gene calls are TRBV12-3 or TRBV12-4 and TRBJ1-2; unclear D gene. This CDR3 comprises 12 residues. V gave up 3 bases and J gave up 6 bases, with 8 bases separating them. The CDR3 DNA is TGTGCCAGCAGTTTCGGCAGTGATGGCTACACCTTC. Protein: CASSFGSDGYTF.

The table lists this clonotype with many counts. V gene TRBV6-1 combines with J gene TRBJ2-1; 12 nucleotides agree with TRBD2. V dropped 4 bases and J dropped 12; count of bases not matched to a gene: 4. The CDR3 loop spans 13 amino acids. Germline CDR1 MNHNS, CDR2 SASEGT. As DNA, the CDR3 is TGTGCCAGCAGTGGGACTAGCGGGAAGCGGCAGTTCTTC. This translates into CASSGTSGKRQFF.

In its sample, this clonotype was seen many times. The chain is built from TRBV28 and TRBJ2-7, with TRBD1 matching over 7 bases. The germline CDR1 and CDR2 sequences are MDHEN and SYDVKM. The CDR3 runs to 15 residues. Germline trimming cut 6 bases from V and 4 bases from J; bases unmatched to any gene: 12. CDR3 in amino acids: CASRKGAGGRYEQYF. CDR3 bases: TGTGCCAGCAGGAAGGGGGCAGGGGGTCGTTACGAGCAGTACTTC.